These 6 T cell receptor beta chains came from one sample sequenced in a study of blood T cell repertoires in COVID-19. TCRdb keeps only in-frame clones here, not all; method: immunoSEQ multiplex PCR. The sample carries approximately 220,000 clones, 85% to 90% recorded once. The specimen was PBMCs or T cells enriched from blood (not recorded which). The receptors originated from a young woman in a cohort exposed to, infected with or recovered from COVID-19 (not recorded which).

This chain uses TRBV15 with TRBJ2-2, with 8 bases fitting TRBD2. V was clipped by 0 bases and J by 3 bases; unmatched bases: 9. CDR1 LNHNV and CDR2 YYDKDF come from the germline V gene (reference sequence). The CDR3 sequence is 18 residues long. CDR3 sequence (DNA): TGTGCCACCAGCAGAGATTTCCCGCGGGGGGTGGACACCGGGGAGCTGTTTTTT. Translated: CATSRDFPRGVDTGELFF.

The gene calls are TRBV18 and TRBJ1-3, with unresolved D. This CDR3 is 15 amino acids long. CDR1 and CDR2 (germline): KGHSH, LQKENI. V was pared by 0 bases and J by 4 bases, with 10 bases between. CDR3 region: CASSPPVGSGNTIYF. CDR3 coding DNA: TGTGCCAGCTCACCACCGGTGGGCTCAGGAAACACCATATATTTT.

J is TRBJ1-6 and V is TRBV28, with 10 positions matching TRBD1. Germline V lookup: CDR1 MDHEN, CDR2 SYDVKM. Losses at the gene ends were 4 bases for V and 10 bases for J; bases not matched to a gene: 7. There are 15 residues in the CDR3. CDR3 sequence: CASSWGQGYRSPLHF. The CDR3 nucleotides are TGTGCCAGCAGTTGGGGACAGGGGTACAGGTCACCCCTCCACTTT.

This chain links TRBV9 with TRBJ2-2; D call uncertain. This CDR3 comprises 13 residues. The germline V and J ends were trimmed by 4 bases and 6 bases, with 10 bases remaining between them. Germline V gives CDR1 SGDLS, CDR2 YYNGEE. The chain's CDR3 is CASSKLSAGELFF. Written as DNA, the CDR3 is TGTGCCAGCAGCAAGCTATCGGCCGGGGAGCTGTTTTTT.

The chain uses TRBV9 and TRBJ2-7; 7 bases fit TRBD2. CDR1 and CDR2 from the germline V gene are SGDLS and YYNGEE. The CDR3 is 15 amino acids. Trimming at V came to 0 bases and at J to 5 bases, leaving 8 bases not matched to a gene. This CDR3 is CASSVEGRERDEQYF. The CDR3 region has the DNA TGTGCCAGCAGCGTAGAAGGGCGGGAGAGGGACGAGCAGTACTTC. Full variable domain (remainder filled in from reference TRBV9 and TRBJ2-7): DSGVTQTPKHLITATGQRVTLRCSPRSGDLSVYWYQQSLDQGLQFLIQYYNGEERAKGNILERFSAQQFPDLHSELNLSSLELGDSALYFCASSVEGRERDEQYFGPGTRLTVT.

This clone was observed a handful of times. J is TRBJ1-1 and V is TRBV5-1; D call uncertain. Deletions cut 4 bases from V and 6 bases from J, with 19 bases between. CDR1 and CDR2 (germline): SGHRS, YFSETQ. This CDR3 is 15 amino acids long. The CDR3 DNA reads TGCGCCAGCAGCCCCTCTAGCGGAGGAGACGCTGAAGCTTTCTTT. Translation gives CASSPSSGGDAEAFF.